Below are 4 T cell receptor beta chains sequenced from a single sample in a study of T cell responses to AZD1222 COVID-19 vaccine. TCRdb's table, derived via immunoSEQ multiplex PCR, lists solely in-frame clones and lacks some. This table has approximately 150,000 clones, just under 95% appearing once. Specimen: peripheral blood, collected after recovery from COVID-19. The receptors were gathered from an adult who had recovered from COVID-19.

This chain uses TRBV10-3 with TRBJ2-3; 9 positions agree with TRBD1. V lost 10 bases and J lost 6; bases outside the gene matches: 14. The CDR3 runs 15 residues. CDR1 and CDR2 from the germline V gene are ENHRY and SYGVKD. CDR3 in DNA: TGTGCCACCCGAGGGAGGGACAGGGTTTCGGATACGCAGTATTTT. Its translation is CATRGRDRVSDTQYF.

The chain joins TRBV7-9 to TRBJ1-4, with D possibly TRBD1 on 6 matching bases. Germline V gene data show CDR1 as SEHNR and CDR2 as FQNEAQ (reference sequence). Trimming cost V 2 bases and J 8 bases, with 15 bases left between them. The CDR3 loop spans 15 amino acids. CDR3 sequence (DNA): TGTGCCAGCAGCTTATCGGGGGCGTTTAGGGAAAAACTGTTTTTT. Its protein product is CASSLSGAFREKLFF.

The rearrangement links TRBV11-2 to TRBJ2-5; weak D call: TRBD2 (7 bases). The CDR3 has 17 residues. The germline V gene encodes CDR1 SGHAT and CDR2 FQNNGV. V lost 0 bases and J lost 4, with 18 bases in between. The CDR3 DNA reads TGTGCCAGCAGCTTAGACGGAGGGGGGGGACACGGAGAGACCCAGTACTTC. This gives the protein CASSLDGGGGHGETQYF.

V and J are TRBV5-5 and TRBJ1-5; TRBD1 might be the D (5 bases). Between the trimmed V and J ends, which lost 5 bases and 0 bases, there was a span of 12 bases. The germline CDR1 and CDR2 sequences are SGHKS and YYEKEE (reference sequence). This CDR3 spans 15 amino acids. The DNA for the CDR3 is TGTGCCAGCAGTGTGGGGGGGTATAGCAATCAGCCCCAGCATTTT. Translation: CASSVGGYSNQPQHF.